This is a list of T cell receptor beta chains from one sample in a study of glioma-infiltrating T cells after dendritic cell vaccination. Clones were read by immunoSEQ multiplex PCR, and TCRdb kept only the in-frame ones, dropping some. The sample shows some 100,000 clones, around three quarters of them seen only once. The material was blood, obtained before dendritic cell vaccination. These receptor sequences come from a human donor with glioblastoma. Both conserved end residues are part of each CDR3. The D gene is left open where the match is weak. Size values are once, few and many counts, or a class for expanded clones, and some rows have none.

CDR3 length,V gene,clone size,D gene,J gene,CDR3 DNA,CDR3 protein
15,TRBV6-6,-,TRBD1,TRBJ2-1,TGTGCCAGCACCAGGGCGGACAGGGGGCAAGGTGAGCAGTTCTTC,CASTRADRGQGEQFF
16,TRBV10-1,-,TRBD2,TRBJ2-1,TGCGCCAGCAGTGATGAAGGGGAGGGCCTCCCCGATGAGCAGTTCTTC,CASSDEGEGLPDEQFF
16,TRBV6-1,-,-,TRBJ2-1,TGTGCCAGCAGTGAATACAGGGAATTTAGTCACAATGAGCAGTTCTTC,CASSEYREFSHNEQFF
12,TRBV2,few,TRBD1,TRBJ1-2,TGTGCCACCAAGGACAGGGGTTATGGCTACACCTTC,CATKDRGYGYTF
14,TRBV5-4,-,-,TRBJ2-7,TGTGCCAGCAGCTTCGATAGGTCCGGGGTCGAGCAGTACTTC,CASSFDRSGVEQYF
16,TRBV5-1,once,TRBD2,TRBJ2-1,TGCGCCAGCAGCTTGGCCGGGACTAGCGGTCACAATGAGCAGTTCTTC,CASSLAGTSGHNEQFF
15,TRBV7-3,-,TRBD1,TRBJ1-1,TGTGCCAGCAGCTTAGGTGCAGGGGGGAACACTGAAGCTTTCTTT,CASSLGAGGNTEAFF
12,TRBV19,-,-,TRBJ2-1,TGTGCCAGTAGCTGGGCTGACAATGAGCAGTTCTTC,CASSWADNEQFF
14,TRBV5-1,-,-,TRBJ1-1,TGCGCCAGCAGCATAACAGGGACCCACACTGAAGCTTTCTTT,CASSITGTHTEAFF
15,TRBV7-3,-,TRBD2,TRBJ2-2,TGTGCCAGCAGCCCAGGACTAGCGGGAACCGGGGAGCTGTTTTTT,CASSPGLAGTGELFF
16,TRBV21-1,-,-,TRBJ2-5,TGTGCCAGCAGCGATAAGACAGGGGAAGTGGTTGAGACCCAGTACTTC,CASSDKTGEVVETQYF
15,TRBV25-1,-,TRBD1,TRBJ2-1,TGTGCCAGCAGACCACCGGGACAGGGGTACAATGAGCAGTTCTTC,CASRPPGQGYNEQFF
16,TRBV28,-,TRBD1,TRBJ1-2,TGTGCCAGCAGTTTACTAAAGGGACAGGGGGATTATGGCTACACCTTC,CASSLLKGQGDYGYTF
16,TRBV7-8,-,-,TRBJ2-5,TGTGCCAGCAGCTTAGAGTCGGGGACTGCCGGAGAGACCCAGTACTTC,CASSLESGTAGETQYF
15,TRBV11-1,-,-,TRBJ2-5,TGTGCCAGCAGCTTAGCCGGGACAACCCAAGAGACCCAGTACTTC,CASSLAGTTQETQYF
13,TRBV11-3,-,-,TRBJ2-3,TGTGCCAGCAGTTATTCTAGCACAGATACGCAGTATTTT,CASSYSSTDTQYF
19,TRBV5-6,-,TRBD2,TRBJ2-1,TGTGCCAGCAGCTCGCACCCTCCCTTAGCGGGAGGGTCCTACAATGAGCAGTTCTTC,CASSSHPPLAGGSYNEQFF
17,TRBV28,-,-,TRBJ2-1,TGTGCCAGCAGTACGAAGGTGTGGGCTCAGTCCTACAATGAGCAGTTCTTC,CASSTKVWAQSYNEQFF